This TCR delta chain was retrieved from a study of gamma-delta chains in newborns, infants, children. Looking at the study overall: Microbial exposure reportedly drives polyclonal innate γδ T cell expansion after birth.

This clone has just a few counts. This DNA's translation and the protein TCRdb lists, from a much larger clone, do not match at residue 18, likely due to a read error; the protein shown is translated from the DNA. TCRdb reanalysed the reads via CATT. The sample consists of about 3,800 delta-chain clones, around 0.6% of them appearing once. The TCR comes from a child who was a newborn, infant or young child, either healthy, febrile or measles-vaccinated (not recorded which). The sample was blood.

The CDR3 sequence: CACDSYWGIRGSWDTRQLFF. The CDR3 DNA is TGTGCCTGTGACTCGTACTGGGGGATACGCGGGTCCTGGGACACCCGACAGTTGTTTTTC. This chain uses TRDV2 with TRDJ3; 13 bases agree with TRDD3. Per the germline V gene, CDR1 is GEAIGNYY and CDR2 is EKD. CDR3 length: 20 residues.